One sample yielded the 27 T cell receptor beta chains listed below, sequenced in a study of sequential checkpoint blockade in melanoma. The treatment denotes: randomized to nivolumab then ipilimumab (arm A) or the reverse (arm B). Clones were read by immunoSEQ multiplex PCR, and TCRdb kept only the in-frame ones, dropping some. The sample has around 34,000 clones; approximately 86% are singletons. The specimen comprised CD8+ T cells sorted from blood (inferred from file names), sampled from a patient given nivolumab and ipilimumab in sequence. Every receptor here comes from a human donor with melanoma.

The CDR3 DNA reads TGCGCCAGCAGCTTGCTAGCGGGGGGCACAGATACGCAGTATTTT. Translating it yields CASSLLAGGTDTQYF. The J gene is TRBJ2-3, the V gene TRBV4-1, with TRBD2 identical over 10 bases. J lost 1 base, V lost 5 bases, and 3 bases had no gene match. The CDR3 loop spans 15 amino acids. Germline-derived CDR1 and CDR2 are MGHRA and YSYEKL.

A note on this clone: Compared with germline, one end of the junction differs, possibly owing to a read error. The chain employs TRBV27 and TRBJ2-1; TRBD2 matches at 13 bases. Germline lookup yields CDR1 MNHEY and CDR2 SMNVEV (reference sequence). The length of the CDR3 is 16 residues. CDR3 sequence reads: CASSGPGLAGSIEKFF. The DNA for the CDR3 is TGTGCCAGCAGTGGGCCGGGACTAGCGGGGTCAATTGAGAAGTTCTTC.

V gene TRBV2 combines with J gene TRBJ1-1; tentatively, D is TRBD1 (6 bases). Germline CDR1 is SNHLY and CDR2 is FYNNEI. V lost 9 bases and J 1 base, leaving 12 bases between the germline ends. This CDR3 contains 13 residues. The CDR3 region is CARRDRSNTEAFF. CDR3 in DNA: TGTGCCAGAAGAGACAGGTCGAACACTGAAGCTTTCTTT.

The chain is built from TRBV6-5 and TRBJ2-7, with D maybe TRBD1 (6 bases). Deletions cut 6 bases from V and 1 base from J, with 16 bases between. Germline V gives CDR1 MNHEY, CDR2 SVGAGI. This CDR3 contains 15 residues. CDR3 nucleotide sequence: TGTGCCAGCAGCTCGGGACCAGGGGAGTCCTACGAGCAGTACTTC. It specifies CASSSGPGESYEQYF.

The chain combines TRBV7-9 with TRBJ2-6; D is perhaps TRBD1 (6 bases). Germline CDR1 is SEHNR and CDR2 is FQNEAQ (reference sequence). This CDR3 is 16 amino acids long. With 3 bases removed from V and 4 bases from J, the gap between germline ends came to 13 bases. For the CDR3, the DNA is TGTGCCAGCAGCTTCGGCAGGGGCGCCGGGGCCAACGTCCTGACTTTC. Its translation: CASSFGRGAGANVLTF.

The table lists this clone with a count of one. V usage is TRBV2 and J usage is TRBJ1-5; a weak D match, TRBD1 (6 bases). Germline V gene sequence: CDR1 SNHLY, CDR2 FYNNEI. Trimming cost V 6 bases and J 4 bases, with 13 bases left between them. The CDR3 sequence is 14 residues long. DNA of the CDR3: TGTGCCAGCAGAGCCACAGGGTTGAATCAGCCCCAGCATTTT. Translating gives CASRATGLNQPQHF.

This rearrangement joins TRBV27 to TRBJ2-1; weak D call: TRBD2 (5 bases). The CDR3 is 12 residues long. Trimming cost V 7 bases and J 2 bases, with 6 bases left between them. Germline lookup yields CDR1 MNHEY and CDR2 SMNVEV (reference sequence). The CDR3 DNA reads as TGTGCCAGCAACGGGGCCTACAATGAGCAGTTCTTC. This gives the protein CASNGAYNEQFF.

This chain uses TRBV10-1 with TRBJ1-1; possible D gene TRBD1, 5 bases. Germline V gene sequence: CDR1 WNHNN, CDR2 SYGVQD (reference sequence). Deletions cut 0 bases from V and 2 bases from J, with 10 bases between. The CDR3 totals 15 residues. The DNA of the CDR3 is TGCGCCAGCAGTGAGTCTGGGACTACCAACACTGAAGCTTTCTTT. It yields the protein CASSESGTTNTEAFF.

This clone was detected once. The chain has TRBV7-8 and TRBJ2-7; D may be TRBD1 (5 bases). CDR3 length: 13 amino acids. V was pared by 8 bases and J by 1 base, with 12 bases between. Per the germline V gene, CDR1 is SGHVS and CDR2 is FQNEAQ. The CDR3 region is CASRQGESYEQYF. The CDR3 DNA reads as TGTGCCAGCCGCCAGGGCGAATCCTACGAGCAGTACTTC.

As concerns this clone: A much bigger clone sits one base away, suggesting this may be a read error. This CDR3 reads CASSCPGQGKYF. The CDR3 DNA reads as TGTGCCAGCAGTTGCCCTGGGCAGGGAAAGTACTTC. The chain combines TRBV7-8 with TRBJ2-7; a weak D match, TRBD1 (5 bases). CDR1 SGHVS and CDR2 FQNEAQ come from the germline V gene. The CDR3 has 12 amino acids. V was pared by 6 bases and J by 11 bases, with 17 bases between.

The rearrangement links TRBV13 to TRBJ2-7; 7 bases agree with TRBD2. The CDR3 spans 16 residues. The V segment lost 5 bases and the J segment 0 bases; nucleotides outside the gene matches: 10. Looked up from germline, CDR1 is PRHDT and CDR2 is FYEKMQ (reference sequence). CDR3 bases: TGTGCCAGCAGCGTAGCTAGCGGATACTTCTCCTACGAGCAGTACTTC. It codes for CASSVASGYFSYEQYF.

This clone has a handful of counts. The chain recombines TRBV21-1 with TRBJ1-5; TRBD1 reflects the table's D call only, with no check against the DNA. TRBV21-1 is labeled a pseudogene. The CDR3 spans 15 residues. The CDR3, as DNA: TGTGCCAGCAGCAAAGTAGGACAGGGAGATCAGCCCCAGCATTTT. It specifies CASSKVGQGDQPQHF.

The DNA for the CDR3 is TGTGCCAGCAGTTTAGGGCATAACACTGAAGCTTTCTTT. It yields the protein CASSLGHNTEAFF. The genes are TRBV27 and TRBJ1-1; D gene uncertain. The CDR3 has 13 amino acids. Trimming stripped 2 bases from V and 2 bases from J, with 6 bases between. Germline CDR1 MNHEY, CDR2 SMNVEV (reference sequence).

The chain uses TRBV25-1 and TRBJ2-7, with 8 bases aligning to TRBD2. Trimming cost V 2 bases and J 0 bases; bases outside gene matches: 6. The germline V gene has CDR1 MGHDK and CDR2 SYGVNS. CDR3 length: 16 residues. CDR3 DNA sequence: TGTGCCAGCAGTGAAAACCTAGCGGGCCACTCCTACGAGCAGTACTTC. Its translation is CASSENLAGHSYEQYF.

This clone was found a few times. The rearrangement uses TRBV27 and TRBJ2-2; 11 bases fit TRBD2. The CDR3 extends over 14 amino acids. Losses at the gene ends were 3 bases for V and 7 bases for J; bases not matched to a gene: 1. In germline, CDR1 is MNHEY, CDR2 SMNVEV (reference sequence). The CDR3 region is CASSFGLAGGELFF. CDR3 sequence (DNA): TGTGCCAGCAGTTTTGGACTAGCGGGCGGGGAGCTGTTTTTT.

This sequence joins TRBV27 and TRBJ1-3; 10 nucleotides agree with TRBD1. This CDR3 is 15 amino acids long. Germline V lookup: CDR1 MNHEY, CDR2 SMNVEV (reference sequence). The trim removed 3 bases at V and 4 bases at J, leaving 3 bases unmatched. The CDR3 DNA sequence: TGTGCCAGCAGTTTCGACAGGGGGCTAGGAAACACCATATATTTT. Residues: CASSFDRGLGNTIYF.

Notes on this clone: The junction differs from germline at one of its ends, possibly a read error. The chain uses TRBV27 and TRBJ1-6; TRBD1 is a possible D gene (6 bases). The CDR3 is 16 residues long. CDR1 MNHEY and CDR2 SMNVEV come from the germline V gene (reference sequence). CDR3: CASSLSPGARNSPLHF. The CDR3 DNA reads TGTGCCAGCAGTCTATCCCCAGGGGCGCGAAATTCACCCCTCCACTTT.

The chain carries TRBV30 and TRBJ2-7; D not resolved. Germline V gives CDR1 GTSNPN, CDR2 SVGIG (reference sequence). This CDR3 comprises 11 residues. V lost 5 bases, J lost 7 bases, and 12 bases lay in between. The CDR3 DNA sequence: TGTGCCTGGGGTTTTACAAGAGAGCAGTACTTC. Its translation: CAWGFTREQYF.

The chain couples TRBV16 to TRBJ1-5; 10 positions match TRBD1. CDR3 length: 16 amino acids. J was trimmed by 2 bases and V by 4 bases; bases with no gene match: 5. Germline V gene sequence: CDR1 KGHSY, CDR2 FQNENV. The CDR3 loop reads CASSPTTGGGNQPQHF. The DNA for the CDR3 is TGTGCCAGCAGCCCTACGACAGGGGGCGGCAATCAGCCCCAGCATTTT.

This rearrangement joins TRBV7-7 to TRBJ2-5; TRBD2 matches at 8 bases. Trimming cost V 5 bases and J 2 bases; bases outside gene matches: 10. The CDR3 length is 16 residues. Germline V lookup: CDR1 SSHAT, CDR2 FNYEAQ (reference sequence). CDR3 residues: CASSLGQRERQETQYF. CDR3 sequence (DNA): TGTGCCAGCAGCCTAGGACAGCGGGAGCGACAAGAGACCCAGTACTTC.

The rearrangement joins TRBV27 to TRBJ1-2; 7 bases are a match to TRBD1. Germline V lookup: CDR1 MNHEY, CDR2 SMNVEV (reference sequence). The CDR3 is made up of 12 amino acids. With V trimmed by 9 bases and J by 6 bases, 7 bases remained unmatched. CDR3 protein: CASYGTENGYTF. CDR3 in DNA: TGTGCCAGTTACGGGACAGAGAATGGCTACACCTTC.

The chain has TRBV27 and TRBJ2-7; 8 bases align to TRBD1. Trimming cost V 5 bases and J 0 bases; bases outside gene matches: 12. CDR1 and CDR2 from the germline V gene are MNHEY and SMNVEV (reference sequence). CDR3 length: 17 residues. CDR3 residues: CASSPGSGTGDSYEQYF. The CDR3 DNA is TGTGCCAGCAGTCCCGGATCTGGGACAGGTGACTCCTACGAGCAGTACTTC.

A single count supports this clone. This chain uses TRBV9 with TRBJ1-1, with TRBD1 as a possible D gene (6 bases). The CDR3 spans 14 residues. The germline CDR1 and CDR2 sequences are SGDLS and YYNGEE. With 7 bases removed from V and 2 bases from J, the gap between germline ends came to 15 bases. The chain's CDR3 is CASAVGHPNTEAFF. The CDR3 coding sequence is TGTGCCAGCGCCGTGGGACACCCCAACACTGAAGCTTTCTTT.

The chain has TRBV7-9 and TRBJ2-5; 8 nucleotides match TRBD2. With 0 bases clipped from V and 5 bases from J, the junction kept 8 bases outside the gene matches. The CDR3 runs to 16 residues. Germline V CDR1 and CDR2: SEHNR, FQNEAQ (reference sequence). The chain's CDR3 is CASSLAERGWEETQYF. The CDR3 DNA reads TGTGCCAGCAGCTTAGCGGAGCGGGGGTGGGAGGAGACCCAGTACTTC.

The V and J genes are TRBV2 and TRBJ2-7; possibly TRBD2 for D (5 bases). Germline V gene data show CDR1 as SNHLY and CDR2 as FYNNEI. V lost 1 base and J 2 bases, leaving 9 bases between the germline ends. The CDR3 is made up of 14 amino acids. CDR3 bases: TGTGCCAGCAGTGAAGGGAGGATCCCCTACGAGCAGTACTTC. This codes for CASSEGRIPYEQYF.

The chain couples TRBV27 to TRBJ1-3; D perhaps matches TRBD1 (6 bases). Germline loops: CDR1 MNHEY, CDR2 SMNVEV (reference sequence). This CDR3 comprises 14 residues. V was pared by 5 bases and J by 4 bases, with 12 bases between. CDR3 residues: CASSPRTAGNTIYF. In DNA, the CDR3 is TGTGCCAGCAGTCCACGGACAGCCGGAAACACCATATATTTT.

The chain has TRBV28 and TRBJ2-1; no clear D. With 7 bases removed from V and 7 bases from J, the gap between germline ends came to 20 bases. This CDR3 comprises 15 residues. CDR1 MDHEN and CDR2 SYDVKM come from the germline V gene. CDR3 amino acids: CASTALAGVHNEQFF. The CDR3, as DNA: TGTGCCAGCACAGCGTTAGCCGGAGTACATAATGAGCAGTTCTTC.